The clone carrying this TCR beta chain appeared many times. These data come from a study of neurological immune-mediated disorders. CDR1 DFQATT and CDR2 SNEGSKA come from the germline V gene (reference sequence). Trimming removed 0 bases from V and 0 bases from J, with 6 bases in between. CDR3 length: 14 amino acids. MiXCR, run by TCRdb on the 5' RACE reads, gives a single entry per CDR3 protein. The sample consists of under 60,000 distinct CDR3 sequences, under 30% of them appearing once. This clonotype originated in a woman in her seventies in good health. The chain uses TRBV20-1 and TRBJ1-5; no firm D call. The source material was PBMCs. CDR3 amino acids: CSAREPNSNQPQHF. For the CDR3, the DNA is TGCAGTGCTAGAGAGCCTAATAGCAATCAGCCCCAGCATTTT.